This is a list of T cell receptor beta chains from one sample in a study of T cells in narcolepsy. The table came from immunoSEQ multiplex PCR; TCRdb's copy has only in-frame clones and leaves some out. The table lists some 35,000 clones, 75% to 85% of them singletons. The source material was CD45RA- memory CD4+ T cells from PBMCs. The receptors were gathered from a human donor with narcolepsy. CDR3s include the opening cysteine and the closing phenylalanine or tryptophan. Each record gives: J gene, V gene, CDR3 protein.

>TRBJ2-1|TRBV29-1
CSVDYRVNEQFF
>TRBJ2-5|TRBV28
CASSVRGADSKTQYF
>TRBJ2-1|TRBV28
CASGGRFEFF
>TRBJ2-1|TRBV7-7
CASSPSGSPGGEQFF
>TRBJ1-4|TRBV19
CASSIDPGRAEKLFF
>TRBJ1-2|TRBV7-9
CASSLEMGVYGYTF
>TRBJ1-2|TRBV27
CASSWGGGDVYGYTF
>TRBJ2-1|TRBV5-1
CASSRTRTSGEQFF
>TRBJ2-7|TRBV6-1
CASSLGYSTDQYF
>TRBJ1-4|TRBV18
CASSPFGTGNEKLFF
>TRBJ1-1|TRBV19
CATTWTQKSAEAFF
>TRBJ2-2|TRBV6-5
CASGQGNGELFF
>TRBJ1-2|TRBV2
CASTPQGGFAGYTF
>TRBJ1-5|TRBV28
CASSFTGVQPQHF
>TRBJ2-7|TRBV27
CASSSSWTSGYEQYF
>TRBJ1-6|TRBV19
CASSRGQKDSPLHF
>TRBJ1-2|TRBV6-1
CASSENRDLYGYTF
>TRBJ1-2|TRBV7-9
CASSPGTGSFEDYGYTF
>TRBJ1-1|TRBV28
CASSLGGAGNTEAFF
>TRBJ1-1|TRBV6-1
CATRNTEAFF
>TRBJ1-5|TRBV19
CASSIGNSNQPQHF
>TRBJ1-4|TRBV19
CASSTTGLNEKLFF
>TRBJ1-6|TRBV5-1
CASSQDRLDSPLHF
>TRBJ1-1|TRBV30
CAWSVRGNTEAFF
>TRBJ2-2|TRBV30
CAWSGRNRRTGELFF